This T cell receptor beta chain originates from a study of TIL therapy for anti-PD-1-resistant metastatic lung cancer (dated by TCRdb to the early 2020s). Looking at the study overall: Before any PD-1/PD-L1 blockade was given, tumors were harvested, nivolumab was then administered, and patients who progressed went on to receive lymphodepletion, an infusion of expanded TIL, and IL-2. Enrolled patients had a median age of around 51 years (range about 38-75) and a median tumor PD-L1 proportion score of less than 7.5%. Clonotypes were tracked across tumor, expanded TIL product and serial blood samples by T cell receptor beta sequencing of tumor and peripheral blood. The cohort was composed predominantly of lung adenocarcinoma, with a few EGFR-mutant and two ALK-rearranged tumors included, and half of patients were identified as current or former smokers. A median non-synonymous tumor mutation burden of under 1.9 mutations per megabase was determined across the cohort by whole-exome sequencing.

Per the publication, the time point label means: pre-treatment sample, taken before nivolumab and TIL therapy. Adults with stage 4 NSCLC were enrolled in a dual-center phase I trial from late 2017 to early 2020. Samples came from a single-arm, open-label phase I trial of tumor-infiltrating lymphocyte therapy with nivolumab in advanced non-small cell lung cancer. Blood mononuclear cells from EDTA tubes were separated on a Ficoll gradient and snap-frozen as pellets, and DNA was extracted from the cells using a Qiagen mini-prep kit. In regard to this clone: Its antigen remains undetermined. Per-base qualities were not stored, and no clone one base away is much larger.

Broad study findings and their caveats: The baseline peripheral repertoire was partially replaced by infused TIL clonotypes, which then decayed over months, and no apparent association between persistence and response was found. The cohort was highly selected, with more treatment-naive, never-smoker and oncogene-addicted patients than typical, limiting generalizability. The study protocol defined all tumor marker inferences as exploratory.

TCR beta CDR3 regions were amplified from genomic DNA by bias-controlled multiplex PCR with the immunoSEQ v3 hsTCRB kit. An Illumina NextSeq 500 was used to sequence the TCR libraries, reaching 1.5 million to 2.5 million read pairs at survey level or roughly 4.5-6 million at deep level. In the source study's methods: The immunoSEQ Analyzer software assigned V, D and J genes, filtered out non-productive sequences, and reported clonality. Repertoires were compared using productive Simpson clonality and Morisita overlap index of productive TRB rearrangements between infused TIL and blood. For each clone in blood, the absolute clonotype count was estimated by multiplying the lymphocyte count by the CD3+ fraction and by the clone's productive frequency. TCRdb mirrors the immuneACCESS table, restricted to in-frame sequences. Some clones are absent from its copies; in checked studies, under half trace to an unresolved V gene, and the reason for the others is unknown. V and J calls and clone size follow that table, whereas D and trimming were derived from the DNA. The table for this sample lists around 59,000 clones; about two thirds of them were counted only once. In total, the top ten clones hold roughly 6.6% of the sample.

According to the germline V gene, CDR1 reads MGHRA and CDR2 reads YSYEKL. Spanning cysteine to phenylalanine, the CDR3 consists of 17 amino acids. The entry retains the CDR3 DNA only, 51 bases that are in frame from base 1. V is clipped by 1 base and J by 2 bases, and the sequence between their germline boundaries is 16 bases long. This sequence was found in a person aged 25-85 years with non-small cell lung cancer. The chain uses TRBV4-1 and TRBJ2-3; the D element might be TRBD1 or TRBD2, as each aligns at 6 bases. The input for sequencing was blood, taken at baseline. The encoded CDR3 is CASSQVPTGANTDTQYF. The nucleotide sequence is given as TGCGCCAGCAGCCAAGTCCCGACGGGGGCCAACACAGATACGCAGTATTTT.